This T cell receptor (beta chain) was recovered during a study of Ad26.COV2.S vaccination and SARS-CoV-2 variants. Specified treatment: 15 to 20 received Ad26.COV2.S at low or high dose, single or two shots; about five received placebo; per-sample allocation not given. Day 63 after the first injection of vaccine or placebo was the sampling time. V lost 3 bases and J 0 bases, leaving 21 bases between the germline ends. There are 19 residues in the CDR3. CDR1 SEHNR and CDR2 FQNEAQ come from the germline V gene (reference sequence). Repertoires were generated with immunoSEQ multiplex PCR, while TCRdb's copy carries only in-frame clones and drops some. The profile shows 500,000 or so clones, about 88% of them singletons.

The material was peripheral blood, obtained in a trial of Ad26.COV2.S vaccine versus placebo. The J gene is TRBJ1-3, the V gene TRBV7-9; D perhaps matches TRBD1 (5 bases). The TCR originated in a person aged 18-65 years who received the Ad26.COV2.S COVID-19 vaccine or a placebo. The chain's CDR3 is CASSLTAGRNGDSGNTIYF. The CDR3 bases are TGTGCCAGCAGCTTGACAGCGGGTCGTAACGGGGACTCTGGAAACACCATATATTTT.